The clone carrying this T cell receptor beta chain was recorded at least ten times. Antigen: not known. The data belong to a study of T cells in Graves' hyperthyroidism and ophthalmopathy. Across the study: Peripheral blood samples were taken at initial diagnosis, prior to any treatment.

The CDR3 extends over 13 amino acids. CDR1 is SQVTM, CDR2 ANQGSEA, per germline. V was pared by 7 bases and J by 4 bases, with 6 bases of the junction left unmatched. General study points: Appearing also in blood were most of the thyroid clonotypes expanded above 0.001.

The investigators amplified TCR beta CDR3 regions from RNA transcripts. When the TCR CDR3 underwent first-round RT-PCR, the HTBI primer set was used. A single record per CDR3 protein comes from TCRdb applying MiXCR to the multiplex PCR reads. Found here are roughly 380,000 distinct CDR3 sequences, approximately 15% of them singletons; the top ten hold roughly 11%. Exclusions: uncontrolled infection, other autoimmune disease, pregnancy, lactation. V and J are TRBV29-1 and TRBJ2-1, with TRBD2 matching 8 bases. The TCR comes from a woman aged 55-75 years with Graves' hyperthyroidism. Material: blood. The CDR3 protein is CSAGAGEYNEQFF. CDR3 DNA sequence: TGCAGCGCTGGAGCGGGAGAGTACAATGAGCAGTTCTTC.